This T cell receptor (beta chain) emerged from a study of T cell responses to AZD1222 COVID-19 vaccine. Study outcomes and limitations: Targets within unmutated variant regions were reportedly found for nearly half of spike-specific TCRs.

Method: immunoSEQ multiplex PCR; TCRdb's copy keeps in-frame clones and lacks some. The data show approximately 84,000 clones, 89% seen once. Notes on this clone: As yet, its antigen is unknown.

Germline V gene data show CDR1 as MNHEY and CDR2 as SMNVEV (reference sequence). The V segment lost 5 bases and the J segment 5 bases; nucleotides outside the gene matches: 3. This CDR3 is 14 amino acids long. The clonotype originates from an adult in good health. The specimen was peripheral blood, collected on day 0 of AZD1222 vaccination. V is TRBV27 and J is TRBJ1-5; the match to TRBD1 covers 10 bases. CDR3 loop: CASSPTGGYQPQHF. The DNA for the CDR3 is TGTGCCAGCAGTCCGACAGGGGGCTATCAGCCCCAGCATTTT.